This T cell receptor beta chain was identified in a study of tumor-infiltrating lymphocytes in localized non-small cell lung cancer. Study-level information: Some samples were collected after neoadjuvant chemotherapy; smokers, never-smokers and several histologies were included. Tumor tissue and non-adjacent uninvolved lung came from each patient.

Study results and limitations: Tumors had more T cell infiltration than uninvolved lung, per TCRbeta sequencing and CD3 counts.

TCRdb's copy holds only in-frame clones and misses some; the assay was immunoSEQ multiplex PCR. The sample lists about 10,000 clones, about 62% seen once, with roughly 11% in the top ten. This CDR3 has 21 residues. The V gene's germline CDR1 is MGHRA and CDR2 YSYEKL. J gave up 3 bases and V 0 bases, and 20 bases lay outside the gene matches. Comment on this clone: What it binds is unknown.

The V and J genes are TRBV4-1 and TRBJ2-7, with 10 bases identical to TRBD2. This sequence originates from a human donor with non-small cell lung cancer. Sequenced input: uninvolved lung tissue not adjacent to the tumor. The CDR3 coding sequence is TGCGCCAGCAGCCAAGATTGGCCCCTGCTAGCGGGGGCCGGTTCACTCTACGAGCAGTACTTC. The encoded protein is CASSQDWPLLAGAGSLYEQYF.